This entry concerns a single T cell receptor beta chain. TCRdb called the 5' RACE reads again in MiXCR, with one record for every CDR3 protein. The data contain 1.5 million to 2 million distinct CDR3 sequences, under 35% of them singletons. Per the germline V gene, CDR1 is DFQATT and CDR2 is SNEGSKA (reference sequence). With V trimmed by 5 bases and J by 0 bases, 9 bases remained unmatched. The CDR3 spans 16 residues. The data derive from a study of identical twins. Material: cord blood. The chain employs TRBV20-1 and TRBJ1-5; 8 bases are a match to TRBD1. The TCR originated in a newborn girl in good health. CDR3 in amino acids: CSAGSWTGRSNQPQHF. In DNA form, the CDR3 reads TGCAGTGCTGGGTCGTGGACAGGGCGTAGCAATCAGCCCCAGCATTTT.